These T cell receptor beta chains were read from a single sample in a study of cytomegalovirus exposure and HLA in healthy donors. Assay: immunoSEQ multiplex PCR; the TCRdb copy retains only in-frame clones and omits some. The sample consists of 70,000 to 85,000 clones, about 93% of them appearing once. The sample was PBMCs. The receptors were sampled from a woman younger than 30 in good health and CMV-seropositive. The conserved cysteine and the conserved F or W are not part of the CDR3 here. The order of the fields is V gene, D gene, J gene, CDR3 protein. A D gene is named only where the DNA matches it firmly.

V gene: TRBV14
D gene: TRBD1
J gene: TRBJ2-7
CDR3 protein: ASSPLGGNEQY

V gene: TRBV27
D gene: TRBD2
J gene: TRBJ2-7
CDR3 protein: ASSVSSGGIYEQY

V gene: TRBV13
D gene: .
J gene: TRBJ2-7
CDR3 protein: ASSEFSGGGRGYYEQY

V gene: TRBV7-8
D gene: .
J gene: TRBJ2-7
CDR3 protein: ASSLVTVGDWRPTHHEQY

V gene: TRBV5-4
D gene: TRBD2
J gene: TRBJ2-5
CDR3 protein: ASSSGTSGGRETQY

V gene: TRBV2
D gene: TRBD1
J gene: TRBJ1-5
CDR3 protein: ASSGQGGNQPQH

V gene: TRBV2
D gene: TRBD2
J gene: TRBJ2-5
CDR3 protein: ASSEDRSRGDQETQY

V gene: TRBV25-1
D gene: .
J gene: TRBJ2-3
CDR3 protein: ASSDLDTQY

V gene: TRBV7-6
D gene: .
J gene: TRBJ2-1
CDR3 protein: ASSLSVDEQF

V gene: TRBV7-2
D gene: .
J gene: TRBJ2-2
CDR3 protein: ASSSRTNTGELF

V gene: TRBV7-9
D gene: .
J gene: TRBJ1-2
CDR3 protein: ASSPRGYT

V gene: TRBV19
D gene: .
J gene: TRBJ1-2
CDR3 protein: ASSAGPGRGYT

V gene: TRBV5-5
D gene: TRBD1
J gene: TRBJ1-4
CDR3 protein: ASSLGTVNEKLF

V gene: TRBV7-2
D gene: .
J gene: TRBJ1-1
CDR3 protein: ASSSTENTEAF

V gene: TRBV6-6
D gene: TRBD1
J gene: TRBJ1-4
CDR3 protein: ASRKQGINEKLF

V gene: TRBV30
D gene: .
J gene: TRBJ1-3
CDR3 protein: ACDTGALSSGNTIY

V gene: TRBV19
D gene: .
J gene: TRBJ2-1
CDR3 protein: ASSIPNNEQF

V gene: TRBV19
D gene: .
J gene: TRBJ2-7
CDR3 protein: ASSMLEAPRDEQY

V gene: TRBV7-9
D gene: .
J gene: TRBJ2-3
CDR3 protein: ASSLGSGGPTDTQY

V gene: TRBV19
D gene: .
J gene: TRBJ1-2
CDR3 protein: ASSTTGDNYGYT

V gene: TRBV7-2
D gene: TRBD1
J gene: TRBJ2-2
CDR3 protein: ASSSWTGGYTGELF

V gene: TRBV7-2
D gene: .
J gene: TRBJ2-1
CDR3 protein: ASSRRDSTYNEQF

V gene: TRBV4-3
D gene: .
J gene: TRBJ1-3
CDR3 protein: ASSQEVPGANSGNTIY

V gene: TRBV18
D gene: TRBD2
J gene: TRBJ2-7
CDR3 protein: ASSPRREAYEQY

V gene: TRBV7-2
D gene: TRBD1
J gene: TRBJ1-2
CDR3 protein: ASSRDRVEDGYT

V gene: TRBV7-6
D gene: .
J gene: TRBJ2-3
CDR3 protein: ASSLEAGLGAGGTDTQY

V gene: TRBV18
D gene: .
J gene: TRBJ2-5
CDR3 protein: ASSPSEETQY

V gene: TRBV6-1
D gene: .
J gene: TRBJ1-2
CDR3 protein: ASSDGRRSYGYT

V gene: TRBV27
D gene: .
J gene: TRBJ2-1
CDR3 protein: ASRRESANEQF

V gene: TRBV6-1
D gene: .
J gene: TRBJ2-1
CDR3 protein: ASSDSRLARISILEDEQF

V gene: TRBV11-2
D gene: .
J gene: TRBJ2-3
CDR3 protein: ASSLSLAEAADTQY

V gene: TRBV4-2
D gene: .
J gene: TRBJ2-7
CDR3 protein: ASSRDTSYEQY

V gene: TRBV4-3
D gene: .
J gene: TRBJ1-4
CDR3 protein: ASSQDLNEKLF

V gene: TRBV7-9
D gene: .
J gene: TRBJ1-2
CDR3 protein: ASSPGAGAGGYT

V gene: TRBV2
D gene: .
J gene: TRBJ2-3
CDR3 protein: ASSEGTAPTDTQY

V gene: TRBV7-2
D gene: TRBD2
J gene: TRBJ2-1
CDR3 protein: ASSPLAGVLNEQF

V gene: TRBV19
D gene: .
J gene: TRBJ2-5
CDR3 protein: ASRRDRQETQY

V gene: TRBV6-5
D gene: .
J gene: TRBJ2-1
CDR3 protein: ASSLSSSYNEQF

V gene: TRBV6-1
D gene: .
J gene: TRBJ1-1
CDR3 protein: ASSPRRNTEAF

V gene: TRBV6-6
D gene: .
J gene: TRBJ2-1
CDR3 protein: ASSSTHPSDEQF

V gene: TRBV18
D gene: .
J gene: TRBJ2-1
CDR3 protein: ATLPELWDSERARHYNEQF

V gene: TRBV9
D gene: .
J gene: TRBJ1-5
CDR3 protein: ASSQGGQPQH

V gene: TRBV6-4
D gene: TRBD1
J gene: TRBJ2-3
CDR3 protein: ASSDRGPTDTQY

V gene: TRBV11-2
D gene: .
J gene: TRBJ2-2
CDR3 protein: ASSPAGTNTGELF

V gene: TRBV29-1
D gene: TRBD2
J gene: TRBJ2-7
CDR3 protein: SVEVPGTIISYEQY

V gene: TRBV27
D gene: .
J gene: TRBJ1-1
CDR3 protein: ASSLGRVGGTEAF

V gene: TRBV10-2
D gene: .
J gene: TRBJ2-2
CDR3 protein: ASKSRQNTGELF

V gene: TRBV7-8
D gene: .
J gene: TRBJ2-5
CDR3 protein: ASSGHTGIQETQY

V gene: TRBV5-5
D gene: TRBD1
J gene: TRBJ2-7
CDR3 protein: ASSIRQGNNEQY

V gene: TRBV5-6
D gene: .
J gene: TRBJ1-1
CDR3 protein: ASSSLGTPGDTEAF

V gene: TRBV27
D gene: .
J gene: TRBJ1-1
CDR3 protein: ASRGINTEAF

V gene: TRBV9
D gene: .
J gene: TRBJ2-3
CDR3 protein: ASSADSGPGTDTQY

V gene: TRBV7-2
D gene: TRBD2
J gene: TRBJ2-7
CDR3 protein: ASSSNSGGTYEQY